This record covers a single T cell receptor beta chain. Its antigen is unidentified. This record comes from a study of response to subunit inactivated influenza vaccine. Study-level findings and limits: With each seasonal influenza vaccination, the authors suggested, few new T cells are recruited.

TCRdb reanalysed the RT-PCR reads using MiXCR and keeps one entry per CDR3 protein. The sample has some 850,000 distinct CDR3 sequences; approximately 17% are singletons. The material was PBMCs from blood, obtained roughly 5 days after vaccination. The receptor comes from a man aged 45-65 years who received an inactivated influenza vaccine.

As DNA, the CDR3 is TGCAGTGCGGAACAAGCGGGGGGGCCCCACAATGAGCAGTTCTTC. This translates into CSAEQAGGPHNEQFF. The chain recombines TRBV20-1 with TRBJ2-1; 10 bases align to TRBD2. The germline V gene encodes CDR1 DFQATT and CDR2 SNEGSKA (reference sequence). Trimming at V came to 6 bases and at J to 5 bases, leaving 10 bases not matched to a gene. This CDR3 is built from 15 residues.